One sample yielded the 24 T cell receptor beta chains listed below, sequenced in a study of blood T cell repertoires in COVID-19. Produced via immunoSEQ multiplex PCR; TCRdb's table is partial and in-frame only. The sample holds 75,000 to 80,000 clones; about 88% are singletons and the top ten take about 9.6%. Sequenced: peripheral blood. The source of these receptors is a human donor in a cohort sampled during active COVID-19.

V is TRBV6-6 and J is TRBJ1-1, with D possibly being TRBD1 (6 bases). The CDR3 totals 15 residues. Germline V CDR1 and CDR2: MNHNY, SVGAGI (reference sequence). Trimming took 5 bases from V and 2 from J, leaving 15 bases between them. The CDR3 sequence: CASSPRQASNTEAFF. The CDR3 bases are TGTGCCAGCAGTCCCCGACAGGCCTCTAACACTGAAGCTTTCTTT.

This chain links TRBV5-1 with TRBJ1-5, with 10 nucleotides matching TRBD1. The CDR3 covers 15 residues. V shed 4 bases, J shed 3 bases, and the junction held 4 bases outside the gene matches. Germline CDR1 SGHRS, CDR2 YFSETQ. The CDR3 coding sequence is TGCGCCAGCAGCCTGGGGACAGGGGTCAATCAGCCCCAGCATTTT. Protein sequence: CASSLGTGVNQPQHF.

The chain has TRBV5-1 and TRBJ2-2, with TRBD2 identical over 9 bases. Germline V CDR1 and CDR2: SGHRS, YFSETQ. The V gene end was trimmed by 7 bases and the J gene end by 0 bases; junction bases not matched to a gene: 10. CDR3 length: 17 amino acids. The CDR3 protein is CASRLSGGTSNTGELFF. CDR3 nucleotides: TGCGCCAGCCGACTGAGCGGGGGGACCTCGAACACCGGGGAGCTGTTTTTT.

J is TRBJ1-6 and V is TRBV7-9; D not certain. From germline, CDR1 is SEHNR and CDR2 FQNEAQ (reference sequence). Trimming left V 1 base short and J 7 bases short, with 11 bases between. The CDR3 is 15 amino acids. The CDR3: CASSLDRSGNSPLHF. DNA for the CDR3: TGTGCCAGCAGCTTAGATCGGTCGGGGAATTCACCCCTCCACTTT.

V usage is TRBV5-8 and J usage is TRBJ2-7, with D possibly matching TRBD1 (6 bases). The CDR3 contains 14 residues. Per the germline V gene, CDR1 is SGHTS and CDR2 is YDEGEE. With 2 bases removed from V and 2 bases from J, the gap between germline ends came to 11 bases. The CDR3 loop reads CASSFRTVTYEQYF. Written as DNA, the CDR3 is TGTGCCAGCAGCTTTAGGACAGTAACCTACGAGCAGTACTTC.

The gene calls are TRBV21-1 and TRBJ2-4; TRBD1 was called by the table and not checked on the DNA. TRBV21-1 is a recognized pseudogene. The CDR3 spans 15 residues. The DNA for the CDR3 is TGTGCCAGCAGCAAATGGGCCCCGGCCAAAAACATTCAGTACTTC. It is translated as CASSKWAPAKNIQYF.

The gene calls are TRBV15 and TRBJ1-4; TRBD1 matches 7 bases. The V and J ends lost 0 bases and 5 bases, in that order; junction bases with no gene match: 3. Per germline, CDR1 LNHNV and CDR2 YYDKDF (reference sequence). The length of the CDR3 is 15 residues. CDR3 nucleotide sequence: TGTGCCACCAGCAGAGATGTGACAGGGAATGAAAAACTGTTTTTT. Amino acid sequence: CATSRDVTGNEKLFF.

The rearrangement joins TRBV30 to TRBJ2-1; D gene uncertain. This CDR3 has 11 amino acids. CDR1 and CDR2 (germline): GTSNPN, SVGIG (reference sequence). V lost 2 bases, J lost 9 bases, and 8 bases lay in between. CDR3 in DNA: TGTGCCTGGAGTCTCAGAACTGAGCAGTTCTTC. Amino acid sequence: CAWSLRTEQFF.

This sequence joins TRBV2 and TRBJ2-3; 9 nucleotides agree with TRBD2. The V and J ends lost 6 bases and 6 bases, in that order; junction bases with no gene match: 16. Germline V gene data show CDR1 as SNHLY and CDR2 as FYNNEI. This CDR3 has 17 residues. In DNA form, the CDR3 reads TGTGCCAGCAGCCCAGACCTGGGACTAGCTTTCGGTGATACGCAGTATTTT. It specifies CASSPDLGLAFGDTQYF. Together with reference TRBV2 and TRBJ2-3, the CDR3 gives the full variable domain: EPEVTQTPSHQVTQMGQEVILRCVPISNHLYFYWYRQILGQKVEFLVSFYNNEISEKSEIFDDQFSVERPDGSNFTLKIRSTKLEDSAMYFCASSPDLGLAFGDTQYFGPGTRLTVL.

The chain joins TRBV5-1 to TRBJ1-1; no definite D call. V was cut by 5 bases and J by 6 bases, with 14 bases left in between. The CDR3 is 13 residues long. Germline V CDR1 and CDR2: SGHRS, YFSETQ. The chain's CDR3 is CASRQDIGAEAFF. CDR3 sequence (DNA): TGCGCCAGCAGACAAGACATAGGCGCTGAAGCTTTCTTT.

The CDR3 DNA is TGCAGTGCTAGTCAGGGCAGCGCCTCAGCGCTCCACTTT. Amino acids: CSASQGSASALHF. The chain carries TRBV20-1 and TRBJ1-6; a weak D match, TRBD1 (5 bases). CDR3 length equals 13 residues. The germline V gene has CDR1 DFQATT and CDR2 SNEGSKA (reference sequence). Trimming cost V 3 bases and J 16 bases, with 19 bases left between them.

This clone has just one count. The CDR3 loop is CASSLVAGGRYTQYF. In nucleotides, the CDR3 is TGTGCCAGCAGTTTAGTAGCGGGGGGCAGATACACGCAGTATTTT. The chain couples TRBV27 to TRBJ2-3; 10 nucleotides agree with TRBD2. Germline V CDR1 and CDR2: MNHEY, SMNVEV (reference sequence). CDR3 size: 15 residues. Unmatched junction bases numbered 8, after V lost 2 bases and J lost 9 bases.

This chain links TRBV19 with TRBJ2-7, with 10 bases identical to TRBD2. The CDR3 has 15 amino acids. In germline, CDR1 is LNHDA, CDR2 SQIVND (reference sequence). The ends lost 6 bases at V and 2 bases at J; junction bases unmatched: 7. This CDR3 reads CASRSRAGGPYEQYF. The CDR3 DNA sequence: TGTGCCAGTAGATCCCGAGCGGGGGGGCCCTACGAGCAGTACTTC.

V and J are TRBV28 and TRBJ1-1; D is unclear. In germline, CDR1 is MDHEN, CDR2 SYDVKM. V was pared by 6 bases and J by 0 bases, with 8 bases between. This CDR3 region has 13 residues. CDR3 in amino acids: CASRSTLNTEAFF. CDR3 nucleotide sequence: TGTGCCAGCAGATCCACTCTGAACACTGAAGCTTTCTTT.

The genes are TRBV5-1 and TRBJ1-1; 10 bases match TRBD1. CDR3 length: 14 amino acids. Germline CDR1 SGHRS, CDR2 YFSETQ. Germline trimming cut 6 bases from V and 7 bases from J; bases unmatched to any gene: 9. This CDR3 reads CASTFMGTGDEAFF. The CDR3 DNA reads TGCGCCAGCACCTTCATGGGGACAGGGGATGAAGCTTTCTTT.

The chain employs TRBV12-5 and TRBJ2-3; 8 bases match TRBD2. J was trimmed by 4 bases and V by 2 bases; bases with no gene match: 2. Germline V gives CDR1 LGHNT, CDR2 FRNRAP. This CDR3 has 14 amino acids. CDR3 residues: CASGLSGGPDTQYF. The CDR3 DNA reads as TGTGCTAGTGGTTTGTCGGGGGGGCCAGATACGCAGTATTTT.

The CDR3 reads CASSGGTSGRDPYEQYF. The CDR3 DNA follows: TGTGCCAGCAGCGGAGGGACTAGCGGGAGGGATCCCTACGAGCAGTACTTC. The V gene is TRBV7-6, the J gene TRBJ2-7; 16 nucleotides align to TRBD2. Germline loops: CDR1 SGHVS, CDR2 FNYEAQ. This CDR3 region has 17 residues. Trimming took 5 bases from V and 2 from J; bases not matched to a gene: 6.

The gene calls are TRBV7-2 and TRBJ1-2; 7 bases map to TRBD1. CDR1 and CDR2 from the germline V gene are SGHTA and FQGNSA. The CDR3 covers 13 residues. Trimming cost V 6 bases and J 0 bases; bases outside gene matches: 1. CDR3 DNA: TGTGCCAGCAGGGGGACAGCTAACTATGGCTACACCTTC. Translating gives CASRGTANYGYTF.

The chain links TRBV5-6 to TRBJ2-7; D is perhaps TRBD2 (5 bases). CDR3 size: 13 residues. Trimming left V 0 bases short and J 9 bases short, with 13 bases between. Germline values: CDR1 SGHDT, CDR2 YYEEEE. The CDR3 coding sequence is TGTGCCAGCAGCTTGGAGCGGTTAGGCGGGCAGTACTTC. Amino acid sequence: CASSLERLGGQYF.

CDR3 nucleotides: TGCGCCAGCAGCTTGCGACCTCAGGGGGCAGCAAGTGAAGCTTTCTTT. Protein sequence: CASSLRPQGAASEAFF. The chain joins TRBV5-1 to TRBJ1-1, with 8 nucleotides matching TRBD1. The V and J ends lost 1 base and 7 bases, in that order; junction bases with no gene match: 12. The CDR3 is 16 amino acids. Germline V CDR1 and CDR2: SGHRS, YFSETQ.

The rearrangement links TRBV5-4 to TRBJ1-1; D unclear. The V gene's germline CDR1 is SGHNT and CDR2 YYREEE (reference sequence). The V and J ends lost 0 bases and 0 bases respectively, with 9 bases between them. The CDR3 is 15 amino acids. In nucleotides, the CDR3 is TGTGCCAGCAGCTTGGCTGGGCTGGTGAACACTGAAGCTTTCTTT. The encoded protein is CASSLAGLVNTEAFF.

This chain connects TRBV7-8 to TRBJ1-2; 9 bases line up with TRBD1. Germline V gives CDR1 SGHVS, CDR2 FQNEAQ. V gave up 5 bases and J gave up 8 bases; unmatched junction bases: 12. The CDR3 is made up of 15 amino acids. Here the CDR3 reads CASSGETQGARGYTF. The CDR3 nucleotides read TGTGCCAGCAGCGGGGAGACACAGGGGGCGAGGGGCTACACCTTC.

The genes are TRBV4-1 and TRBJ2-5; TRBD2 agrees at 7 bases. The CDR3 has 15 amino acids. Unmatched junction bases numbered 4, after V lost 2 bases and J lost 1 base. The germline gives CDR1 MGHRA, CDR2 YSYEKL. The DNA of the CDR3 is TGCGCCAGCAGCCAACAGGGAGGGGTCCAAGAGACCCAGTACTTC. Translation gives CASSQQGGVQETQYF.

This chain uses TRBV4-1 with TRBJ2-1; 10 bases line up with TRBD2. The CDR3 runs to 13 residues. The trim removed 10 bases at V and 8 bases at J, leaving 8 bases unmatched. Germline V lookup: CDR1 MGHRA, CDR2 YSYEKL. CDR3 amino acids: CATSGTSDYEQFF. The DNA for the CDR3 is TGCGCCACTTCCGGGACTAGCGATTATGAGCAGTTCTTC.